This T cell receptor (beta chain) emerged from a study of CD8 T cells in ankylosing spondylitis. Regarding the study as a whole: Within matched ankylosing spondylitis synovial fluid, disease-linked clones were reportedly significantly enriched. Ankylosing spondylitis blood seemed to carry a telltale TCR beta motif made of several highly homologous variants.

V gave up 1 base and J gave up 8 bases; unmatched junction bases: 9. CDR1 and CDR2 from the germline V gene are SGHDN and FVKESK. The CDR3 consists of 16 residues. This clonotype was found a few times. What it binds is not known. TCRdb redid the calling of the 5' RACE reads with MiXCR, one entry per CDR3 protein. Of a few hundred thousand distinct CDR3 sequences listed, about 10% are singletons. The rearrangement uses TRBV14 and TRBJ2-1; 9 nucleotides align to TRBD2. The material sequenced was blood, either unsorted or a sorted T cell fraction (not recorded which). This clonotype was obtained from a male donor with ankylosing spondylitis or in good health (not recorded which). The CDR3 reads CASSQGAASGIYEQFF. The DNA of the CDR3 is TGTGCCAGCAGCCAAGGCGCGGCTAGCGGGATATATGAGCAGTTCTTC.